This T cell receptor beta chain was obtained from a study of T cells expressing NK-cell markers. The wider study: Sorted CD3+CD56-NKG2C+, CD3+CD56+NKG2C- and CD3+CD56+NKG2C+ T cells were the source of the TCR beta repertoires. Findings of the study overall: Leadership of the CD3+CD56-NKG2C+ fraction also belonged to these clonotypes in a handful of donors. What remained unclear was the HCMV specificity of expanded NKG2C+ T cell clones.

To note about this clonotype: Its antigen is still unknown.

5'RACE template switching built TCR beta cDNA with unique molecular identifiers. TCRdb reprocessed the 5' RACE reads and keeps a single row for each CDR3 protein, giving no DNA. This repertoire comprises roughly 380,000 distinct CDR3 sequences; its ten largest clones make up around 5.2%. Sequenced input: blood T cells: a sorted CD56 or NKG2C T cell subset, CD4+ or CD8+ T cells, or bulk PBMC T cells (not recorded which). The origin of this receptor is a man between 18 and 69 years old in good health.

This CDR3 reads CASSDRVTGYGYTF. This chain uses TRBV6-2 or TRBV6-3 with TRBJ1-2; TCRdb reports TRBD1, a call that lacks DNA to check it against. The CDR3 runs to 14 residues. The germline gives CDR1 MNHEY, CDR2 SVGEGT.